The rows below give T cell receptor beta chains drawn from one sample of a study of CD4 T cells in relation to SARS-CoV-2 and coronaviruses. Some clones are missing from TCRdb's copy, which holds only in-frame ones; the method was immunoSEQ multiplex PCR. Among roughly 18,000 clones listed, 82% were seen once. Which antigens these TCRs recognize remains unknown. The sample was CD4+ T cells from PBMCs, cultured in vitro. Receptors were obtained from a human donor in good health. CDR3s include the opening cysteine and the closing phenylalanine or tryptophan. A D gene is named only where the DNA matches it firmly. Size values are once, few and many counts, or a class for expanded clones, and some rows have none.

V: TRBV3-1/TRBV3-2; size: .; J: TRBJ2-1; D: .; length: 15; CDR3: CASSQGSSPYNEQFF; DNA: TGTGCCAGCAGCCAAGGGTCAAGCCCCTACAATGAGCAGTTCTTC
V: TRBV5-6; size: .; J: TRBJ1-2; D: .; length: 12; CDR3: CASSRGGDGYTF; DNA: TGTGCCAGCAGCCGGGGGGGAGATGGCTACACCTTC
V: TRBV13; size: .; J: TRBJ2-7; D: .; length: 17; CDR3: CASSLSLEEAAGVLQYF; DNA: TGTGCCAGCAGCTTATCCCTAGAGGAGGCGGCCGGCGTTTTGCAGTACTTC
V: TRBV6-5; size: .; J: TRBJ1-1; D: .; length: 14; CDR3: CASRRGHGNTEAFF; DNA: TGTGCCAGCAGGAGAGGGCACGGGAACACTGAAGCTTTCTTT
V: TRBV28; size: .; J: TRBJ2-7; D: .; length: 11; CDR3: CASSGMREQYF; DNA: TGTGCCAGCAGTGGGATGCGCGAGCAGTACTTC
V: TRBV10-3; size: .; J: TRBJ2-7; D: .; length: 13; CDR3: CAISGGVAYEQYF; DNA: TGTGCCATCAGCGGCGGGGTCGCCTACGAGCAGTACTTC
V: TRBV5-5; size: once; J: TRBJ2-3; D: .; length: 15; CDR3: CASSLVTVGTDTQYF; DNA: TGTGCCAGCAGCTTGGTAACCGTGGGTACAGATACGCAGTATTTT
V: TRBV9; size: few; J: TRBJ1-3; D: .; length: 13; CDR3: CASSATGGNTIYF; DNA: TGTGCCAGCAGCGCCACAGGGGGAAACACCATATATTTT
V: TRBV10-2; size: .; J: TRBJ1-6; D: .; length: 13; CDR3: CASSVSGKSPLHF; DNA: TGCGCCAGCAGTGTTTCAGGGAAATCACCCCTCCACTTT
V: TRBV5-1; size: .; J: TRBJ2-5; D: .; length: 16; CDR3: CASSSQNRARGETQYF; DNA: TGCGCCAGCAGCTCCCAGAACAGGGCCCGGGGGGAGACCCAGTACTTC
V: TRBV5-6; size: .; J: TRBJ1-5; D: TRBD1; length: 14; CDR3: CASRTWTGDQPQHF; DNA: TGTGCCAGCAGAACCTGGACAGGGGATCAGCCCCAGCATTTT
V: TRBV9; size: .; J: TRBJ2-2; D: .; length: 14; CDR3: CASSVEAGGGELFF; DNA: TGTGCCAGCAGCGTAGAAGCGGGCGGCGGGGAGCTGTTTTTT
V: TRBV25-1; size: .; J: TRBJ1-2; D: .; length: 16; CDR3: CASSESAGTLNYGYTF; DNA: TGTGCCAGCAGTGAATCTGCCGGGACATTGAACTATGGCTACACCTTC
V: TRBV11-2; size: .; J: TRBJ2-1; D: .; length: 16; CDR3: CASSLGLAPSYNEQFF; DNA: TGTGCCAGCAGCTTAGGCCTAGCCCCCTCCTACAATGAGCAGTTCTTC
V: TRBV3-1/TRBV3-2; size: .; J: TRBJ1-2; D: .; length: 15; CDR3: CASSQDLAEARGYTF; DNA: TGTGCCAGCAGCCAAGATCTGGCAGAAGCCCGAGGCTACACCTTC
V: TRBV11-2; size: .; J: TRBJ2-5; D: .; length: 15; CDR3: CASSPLGESQETQYF; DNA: TGTGCCAGCAGCCCACTCGGAGAGAGTCAAGAGACCCAGTACTTC
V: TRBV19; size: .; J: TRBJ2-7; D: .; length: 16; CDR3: CASSQGGAGHSYEQYF; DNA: TGTGCCAGTAGTCAAGGTGGTGCAGGCCATTCCTACGAGCAGTACTTC
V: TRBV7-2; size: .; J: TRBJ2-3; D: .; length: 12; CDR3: CASSPPTDTQYF; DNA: TGTGCCAGCAGCCCCCCCACAGATACGCAGTATTTT
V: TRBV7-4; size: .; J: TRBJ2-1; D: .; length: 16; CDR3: CASSLAAGYHYNEQFF; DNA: TGTGCCAGCAGCTTAGCGGCGGGATACCACTACAATGAGCAGTTCTTC
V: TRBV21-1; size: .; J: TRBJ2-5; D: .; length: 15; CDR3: CASSKEDRGKETQYF; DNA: TGTGCCAGCAGCAAAGAGGACAGGGGGAAGGAGACCCAGTACTTC
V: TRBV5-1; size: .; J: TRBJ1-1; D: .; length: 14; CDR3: CASSWGGGDTEAFF; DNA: TGCGCCAGCAGCTGGGGGGGCGGTGACACTGAAGCTTTCTTT
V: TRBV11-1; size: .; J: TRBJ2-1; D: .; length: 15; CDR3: CASSLGGAGRNEQFF; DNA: TGTGCCAGCAGCTTAGGGGGGGCAGGGAGAAATGAGCAGTTCTTC
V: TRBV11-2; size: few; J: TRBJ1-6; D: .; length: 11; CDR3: CASSLDSPLHF; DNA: TGTGCCAGCAGCTTGGATTCACCCCTCCACTTT
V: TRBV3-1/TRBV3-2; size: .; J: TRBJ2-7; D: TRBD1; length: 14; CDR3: CASSQQPGQGEQYF; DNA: TGTGCCAGCAGCCAGCAACCGGGACAGGGTGAGCAGTACTTC
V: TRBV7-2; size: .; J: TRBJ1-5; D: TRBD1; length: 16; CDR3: CASSYTGGQSNQPQHF; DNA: TGTGCCAGCAGCTACACGGGGGGACAGAGCAATCAGCCCCAGCATTTT
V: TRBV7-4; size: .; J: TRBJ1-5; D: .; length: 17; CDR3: CASSFCSEGHGNQPQHF; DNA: TGTGCCAGCAGCTTCTGTTCAGAGGGCCATGGCAATCAGCCCCAGCATTTT
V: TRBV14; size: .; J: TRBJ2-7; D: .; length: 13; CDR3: CASSQDQDGEQYF; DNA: TGTGCCAGCAGCCAAGATCAGGATGGCGAGCAGTACTTC
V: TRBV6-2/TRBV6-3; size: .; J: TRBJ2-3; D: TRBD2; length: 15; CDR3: CASSYSSGSGDTQYF; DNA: TGTGCCAGCAGTTACTCTAGCGGGAGTGGAGATACGCAGTATTTT
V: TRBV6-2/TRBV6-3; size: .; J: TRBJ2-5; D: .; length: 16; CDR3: CASSYSKELSQETQYF; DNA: TGTGCCAGCAGTTACTCGAAGGAGCTTAGCCAAGAGACCCAGTACTTC
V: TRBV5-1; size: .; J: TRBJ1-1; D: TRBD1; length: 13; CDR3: CASSPSGTGEAFF; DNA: TGCGCCAGCAGCCCCAGCGGGACAGGTGAAGCTTTCTTT
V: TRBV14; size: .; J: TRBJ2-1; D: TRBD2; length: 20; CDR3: CASSPNPGTSGPSSYNEQFF; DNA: TGTGCCAGCAGCCCAAACCCGGGGACTAGCGGGCCGAGCTCCTACAATGAGCAGTTCTTC
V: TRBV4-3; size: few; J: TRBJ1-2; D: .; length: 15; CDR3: CASSQDPGREHGYTF; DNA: TGCGCCAGCAGCCAAGATCCGGGCAGGGAGCATGGCTACACCTTC
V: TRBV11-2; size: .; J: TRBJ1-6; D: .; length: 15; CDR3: CASSFVGDYNSPLHF; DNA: TGTGCCAGCAGCTTTGTGGGGGACTATAATTCACCCCTCCACTTT
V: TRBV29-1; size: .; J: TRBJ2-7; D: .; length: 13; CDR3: CSVGDLKGYEQYF; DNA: TGCAGCGTCGGGGACTTGAAGGGCTACGAGCAGTACTTC
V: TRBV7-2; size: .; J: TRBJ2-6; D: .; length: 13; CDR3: CASGGSGANVLTF; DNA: TGTGCCAGCGGTGGCTCTGGGGCCAACGTCCTGACTTTC
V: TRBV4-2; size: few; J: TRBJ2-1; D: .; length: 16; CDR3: CASSREKASVYNEQFF; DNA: TGTGCCAGCAGCCGAGAAAAGGCTAGCGTTTACAATGAGCAGTTCTTC
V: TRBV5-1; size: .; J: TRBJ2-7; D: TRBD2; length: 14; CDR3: CATSGLAGGSEQYF; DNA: TGCGCCACCTCCGGACTAGCGGGAGGGAGCGAGCAGTACTTC
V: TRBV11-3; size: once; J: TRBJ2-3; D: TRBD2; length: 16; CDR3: CASSLSGTSSTDTQYF; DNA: TGTGCCAGCAGCCTCTCCGGGACTAGCAGCACAGATACGCAGTATTTT
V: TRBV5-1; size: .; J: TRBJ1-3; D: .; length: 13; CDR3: CASSFRGGDTIYF; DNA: TGCGCCAGCAGCTTCAGGGGCGGCGACACCATATATTTT
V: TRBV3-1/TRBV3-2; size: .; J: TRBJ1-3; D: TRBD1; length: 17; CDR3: CASSQVRYDRAGNTIYF; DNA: TGTGCCAGCAGCCAAGTCCGGTATGACAGGGCTGGAAACACCATATATTTT
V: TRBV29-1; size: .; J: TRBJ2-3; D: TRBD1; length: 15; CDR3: CSAGPGQGATDTQYF; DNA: TGCAGCGCGGGTCCCGGACAGGGGGCAACAGATACGCAGTATTTT
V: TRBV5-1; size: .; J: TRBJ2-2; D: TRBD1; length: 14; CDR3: CASSLDGTGRELFF; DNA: TGCGCCAGCAGCTTGGATGGGACAGGGCGGGAGCTGTTTTTT
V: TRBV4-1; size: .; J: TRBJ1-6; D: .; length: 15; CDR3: CASSRLGVQGSPLHF; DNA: TGCGCCAGCAGCCGTCTGGGGGTCCAAGGTTCACCCCTCCACTTT
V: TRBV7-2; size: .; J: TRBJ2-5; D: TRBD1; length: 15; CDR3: CASSNPGTAQETQYF; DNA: TGTGCCAGCAGCAACCCAGGGACAGCCCAAGAGACCCAGTACTTC
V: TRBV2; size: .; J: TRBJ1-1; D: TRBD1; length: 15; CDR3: CASRPRDRENTEAFF; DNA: TGTGCCAGCAGACCCCGGGACAGGGAGAACACTGAAGCTTTCTTT
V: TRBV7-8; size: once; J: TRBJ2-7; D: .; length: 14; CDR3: CASSLLPVRYEQYF; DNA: TGTGCCAGCAGCTTACTACCAGTCCGCTACGAGCAGTACTTC
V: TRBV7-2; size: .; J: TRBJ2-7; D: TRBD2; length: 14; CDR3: CASRGPGGSVEQYF; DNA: TGTGCCAGCAGGGGGCCGGGGGGGTCCGTTGAGCAGTACTTC
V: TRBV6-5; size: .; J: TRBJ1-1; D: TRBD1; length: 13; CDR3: CASSLRGRGEAFF; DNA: TGTGCCAGCAGTCTCAGGGGGCGTGGTGAAGCTTTCTTT
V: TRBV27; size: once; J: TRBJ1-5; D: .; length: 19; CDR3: CASSPFMEGLVVSNQPQHF; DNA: TGTGCCAGCAGTCCCTTTATGGAGGGGTTGGTTGTGAGCAATCAGCCCCAGCATTTT
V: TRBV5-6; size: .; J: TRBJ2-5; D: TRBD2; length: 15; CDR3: CASSFQAGGGETQYF; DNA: TGTGCCAGCAGCTTTCAAGCGGGGGGAGGTGAGACCCAGTACTTC
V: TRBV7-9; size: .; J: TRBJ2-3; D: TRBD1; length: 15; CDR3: CASRRDRGIADTQYF; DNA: TGTGCCAGCAGACGAGACAGGGGGATTGCGGATACGCAGTATTTT
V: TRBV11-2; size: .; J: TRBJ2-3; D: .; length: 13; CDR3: CASRVWRDGTQYF; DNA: TGTGCCAGCAGGGTCTGGAGGGATGGTACGCAGTATTTT
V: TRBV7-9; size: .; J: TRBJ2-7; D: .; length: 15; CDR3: CASSLGPGSSYEQYF; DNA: TGTGCCAGCAGCTTAGGGCCGGGGAGCTCCTACGAGCAGTACTTC
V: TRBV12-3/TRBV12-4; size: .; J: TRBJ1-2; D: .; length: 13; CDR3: CASSFDTPYGYTF; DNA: TGTGCCAGCAGTTTCGACACCCCCTATGGCTACACCTTC
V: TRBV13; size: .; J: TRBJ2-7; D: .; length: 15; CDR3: CASSFGLSGLSEQYF; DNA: TGTGCCAGCAGCTTTGGTTTAAGCGGTCTCAGCGAGCAGTACTTC
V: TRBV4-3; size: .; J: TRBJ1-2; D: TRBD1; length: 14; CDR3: CASSYGQGARGYTF; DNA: TGCGCCAGCAGTTACGGACAGGGGGCGAGGGGCTACACCTTC
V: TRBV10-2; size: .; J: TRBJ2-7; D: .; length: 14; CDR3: CASRTTGSIYEQYF; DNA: TGCGCCAGCAGGACGACAGGAAGTATCTACGAGCAGTACTTC
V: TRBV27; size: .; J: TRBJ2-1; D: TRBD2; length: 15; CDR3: CASSLSGSFYNEQFF; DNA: TGTGCCAGCAGTTTAAGCGGGAGTTTCTACAATGAGCAGTTCTTC